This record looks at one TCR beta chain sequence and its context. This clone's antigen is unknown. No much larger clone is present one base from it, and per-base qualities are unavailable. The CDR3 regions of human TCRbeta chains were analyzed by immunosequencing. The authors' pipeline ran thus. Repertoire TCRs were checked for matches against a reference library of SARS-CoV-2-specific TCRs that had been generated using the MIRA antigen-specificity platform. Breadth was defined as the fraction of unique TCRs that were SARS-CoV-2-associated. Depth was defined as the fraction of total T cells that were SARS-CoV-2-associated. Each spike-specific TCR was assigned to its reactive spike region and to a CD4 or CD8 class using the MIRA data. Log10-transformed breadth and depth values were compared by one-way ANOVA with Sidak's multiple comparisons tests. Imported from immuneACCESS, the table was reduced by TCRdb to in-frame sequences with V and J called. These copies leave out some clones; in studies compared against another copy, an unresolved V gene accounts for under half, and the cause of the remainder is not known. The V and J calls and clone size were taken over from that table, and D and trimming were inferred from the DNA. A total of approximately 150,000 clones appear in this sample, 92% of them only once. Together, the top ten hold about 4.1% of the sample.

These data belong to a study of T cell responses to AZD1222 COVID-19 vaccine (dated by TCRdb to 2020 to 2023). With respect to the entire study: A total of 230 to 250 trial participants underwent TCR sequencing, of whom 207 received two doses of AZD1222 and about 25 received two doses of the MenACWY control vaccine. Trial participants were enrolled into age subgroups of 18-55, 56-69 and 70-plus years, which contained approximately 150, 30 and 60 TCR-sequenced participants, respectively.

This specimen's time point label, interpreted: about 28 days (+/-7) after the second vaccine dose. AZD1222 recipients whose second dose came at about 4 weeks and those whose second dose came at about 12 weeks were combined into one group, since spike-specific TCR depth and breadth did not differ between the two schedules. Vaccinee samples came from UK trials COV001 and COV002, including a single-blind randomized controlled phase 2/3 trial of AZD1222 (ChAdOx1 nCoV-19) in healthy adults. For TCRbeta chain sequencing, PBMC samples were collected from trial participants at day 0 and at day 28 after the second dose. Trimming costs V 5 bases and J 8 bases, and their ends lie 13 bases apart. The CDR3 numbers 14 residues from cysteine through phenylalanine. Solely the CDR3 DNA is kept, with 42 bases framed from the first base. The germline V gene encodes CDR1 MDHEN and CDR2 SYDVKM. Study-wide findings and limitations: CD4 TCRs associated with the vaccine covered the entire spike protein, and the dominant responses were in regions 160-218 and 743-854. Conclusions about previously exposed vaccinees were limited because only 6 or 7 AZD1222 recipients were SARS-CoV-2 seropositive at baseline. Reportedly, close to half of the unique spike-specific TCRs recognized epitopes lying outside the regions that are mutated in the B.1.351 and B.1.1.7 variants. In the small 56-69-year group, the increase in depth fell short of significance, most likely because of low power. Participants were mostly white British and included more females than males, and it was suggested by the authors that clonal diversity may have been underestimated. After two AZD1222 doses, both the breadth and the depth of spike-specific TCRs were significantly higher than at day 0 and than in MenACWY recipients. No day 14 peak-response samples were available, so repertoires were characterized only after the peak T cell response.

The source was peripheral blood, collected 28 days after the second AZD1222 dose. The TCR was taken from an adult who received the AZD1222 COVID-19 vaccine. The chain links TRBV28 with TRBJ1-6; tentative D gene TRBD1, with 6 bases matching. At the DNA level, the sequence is TGTGCCAGCAGTACGGGGGGGCGTCATTCACCCCTCCACTTT. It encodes CASSTGGRHSPLHF.